This paragraph covers one TCR beta chain sequence. V dropped 2 bases and J dropped 2 bases, with 12 bases sitting between them. This CDR3 region has 15 residues. Germline V lookup: CDR1 MNHEY, CDR2 SVGAGI. This specimen belongs to a study of T cell responses to AZD1222 COVID-19 vaccine. Only in-frame clones appear in the TCRdb table, and some are missing; sequencing was by immunoSEQ multiplex PCR. The sample includes 100,000 or so clones, roughly nine tenths of them seen just once. V and J are TRBV6-5 and TRBJ2-5; possibly TRBD1 for D (5 bases). The origin of this receptor is an adult in good health. Source: peripheral blood, taken on day 0 of AZD1222 vaccination. In DNA, the CDR3 is TGTGCCAGCAGTTACCTGACAGCCCTACAAGAGACCCAGTACTTC. Residues: CASSYLTALQETQYF.